This TCR beta chain was identified during a study of shared clonotypes between healthy human individuals. Measured with immunoSEQ multiplex PCR; TCRdb has only the in-frame clones, and not every one. The sample shows about 2.3 million clones, 80% to 95% of them seen only once. This CDR3 spans 15 amino acids. Germline V CDR1 and CDR2: SGHRS, YFSETQ. V was shortened by 4 bases and J by 2 bases, with 13 bases between the two germline ends. The origin of this receptor is a man in his late teens or twenties in good health. Some clones in this sample may be carry-over from other donors' samples. The chain recombines TRBV5-1 with TRBJ2-4; tentatively, D is TRBD2 (6 bases). Sample: naive CD4+ T cells from PBMCs. The subset: CD45RA+ positively selected. The CDR3 region has the DNA TGCGCCAGCAGCCAGGGAGGTTCCCCCAAAAACATTCAGTACTTC. This codes for CASSQGGSPKNIQYF.